The rows below give T cell receptor beta chains drawn from one sample of a study of cytomegalovirus exposure and HLA in healthy donors. Libraries were prepared by immunoSEQ multiplex PCR; TCRdb keeps only in-frame clonotypes and omits some of them. Among 150,000 to 200,000 clones listed, about four fifths were seen once. The sample taken for sequencing was PBMCs. These TCRs come from a woman in her late teens or twenties in good health and CMV-seronegative. The CDR3 runs from the conserved cysteine through the conserved F or W. Each record gives: CDR3 protein, CDR3 DNA, clone size, J gene, D gene, V gene. The D gene is left open where the match is weak. Clone sizes are given selectively: once, few, many, or a class where the clone is expanded.

CDR3 protein: CASSLVDRDGYTF
CDR3 DNA: TGCGCCAGCAGCTTGGTGGACAGAGATGGCTACACCTTC
clone size: -
J gene: TRBJ1-2
D gene: -
V gene: TRBV5-1

CDR3 protein: CASSPPGRSGNTIYF
CDR3 DNA: TGCGCCAGCAGCCCCCCAGGGAGGTCTGGAAACACCATATATTTT
clone size: -
J gene: TRBJ1-3
D gene: -
V gene: TRBV5-1

CDR3 protein: CASSQGLGRMTYEQYF
CDR3 DNA: TGCGCCAGCAGCCAAGGACTCGGTAGGATGACCTACGAGCAGTACTTC
clone size: few
J gene: TRBJ2-7
D gene: -
V gene: TRBV4-3

CDR3 protein: CASNQGNTPYEQYF
CDR3 DNA: TGTGCCAGCAATCAGGGGAACACTCCCTACGAGCAGTACTTC
clone size: -
J gene: TRBJ2-7
D gene: -
V gene: TRBV6-5

CDR3 protein: CAWDRTGTEYGYTF
CDR3 DNA: TGTGCCTGGGACCGGACCGGGACAGAGTATGGCTACACCTTC
clone size: -
J gene: TRBJ1-2
D gene: TRBD1
V gene: TRBV30

CDR3 protein: CASSPGHTEAFF
CDR3 DNA: TGTGCCAGCTCACCAGGTCACACTGAAGCTTTCTTT
clone size: few
J gene: TRBJ1-1
D gene: -
V gene: TRBV7-8

CDR3 protein: CASSLEGGDTEAFF
CDR3 DNA: TGCGCCAGCAGCTTGGAAGGGGGTGACACTGAAGCTTTCTTT
clone size: -
J gene: TRBJ1-1
D gene: -
V gene: TRBV5-1

CDR3 protein: CASIQTSGRAGGTQYF
CDR3 DNA: TGTGCCAGCATCCAGACTAGCGGGAGGGCGGGAGGGACCCAGTACTTC
clone size: -
J gene: TRBJ2-5
D gene: TRBD2
V gene: TRBV6-6

CDR3 protein: CAWRRGLGTYNEQFF
CDR3 DNA: TGTGCCTGGAGGCGGGGGTTGGGCACCTACAATGAGCAGTTCTTC
clone size: -
J gene: TRBJ2-1
D gene: TRBD2
V gene: TRBV30

CDR3 protein: CASGRDRGTEAFF
CDR3 DNA: TGTGCTAGTGGGCGGGATAGGGGCACTGAAGCTTTCTTT
clone size: -
J gene: TRBJ1-1
D gene: -
V gene: TRBV12-5

CDR3 protein: CAISEGLPEAFF
CDR3 DNA: TGTGCCATCAGTGAAGGACTCCCTGAAGCTTTCTTT
clone size: -
J gene: TRBJ1-1
D gene: -
V gene: TRBV10-3

CDR3 protein: CASSPLQGGETQYF
CDR3 DNA: TGTGCCAGCAGTCCCTTACAGGGGGGGGAGACCCAGTACTTC
clone size: -
J gene: TRBJ2-5
D gene: -
V gene: TRBV27

CDR3 protein: CAWTAGGPNEQFF
CDR3 DNA: TGTGCCTGGACGGCGGGAGGGCCCAATGAGCAGTTCTTC
clone size: -
J gene: TRBJ2-1
D gene: TRBD2
V gene: TRBV30

CDR3 protein: CASSLGLPGTGQNIQYF
CDR3 DNA: TGTGCCAGCAGCTTGGGATTACCCGGGACAGGGCAGAACATTCAGTACTTC
clone size: -
J gene: TRBJ2-4
D gene: TRBD1
V gene: TRBV5-4

CDR3 protein: CASKLSGRALGETQYF
CDR3 DNA: TGCGCCAGTAAACTTAGCGGGAGGGCCCTCGGAGAGACCCAGTACTTC
clone size: -
J gene: TRBJ2-5
D gene: TRBD2
V gene: TRBV5-1

CDR3 protein: CASGAIGGANYGYTF
CDR3 DNA: TGTGCCAGCGGGGCTATAGGGGGCGCCAACTATGGCTACACCTTC
clone size: -
J gene: TRBJ1-2
D gene: TRBD1
V gene: TRBV28

CDR3 protein: CASRKREGCQQFF
CDR3 DNA: TGTGCCAGCAGGAAACGAGAGGGTTGTCAGCAGTTCTTC
clone size: -
J gene: TRBJ2-1
D gene: -
V gene: TRBV6-5

CDR3 protein: CASSRPGQANTEAFF
CDR3 DNA: TGTGCCAGTAGTAGGCCGGGACAGGCAAACACTGAAGCTTTCTTT
clone size: -
J gene: TRBJ1-1
D gene: TRBD1
V gene: TRBV19

CDR3 protein: CASSSEDRGGDEQYF
CDR3 DNA: TGTGCCAGCAGCTCCGAGGACAGGGGGGGGGACGAGCAGTACTTC
clone size: -
J gene: TRBJ2-7
D gene: TRBD1
V gene: TRBV7-9

CDR3 protein: CASSVTGTGNNEQYF
CDR3 DNA: TGTGCCAGCAGCGTAACCGGGACAGGGAATAACGAGCAGTACTTC
clone size: -
J gene: TRBJ2-7
D gene: TRBD1
V gene: TRBV9

CDR3 protein: CASSPLGQSPRMLNYGYTF
CDR3 DNA: TGTGCCAGCTCACCATTAGGACAGTCTCCTCGAATGCTTAACTATGGCTACACCTTC
clone size: -
J gene: TRBJ1-2
D gene: -
V gene: TRBV18

CDR3 protein: CASTQSLGRLESRNEQFF
CDR3 DNA: TGTGCCAGCACCCAAAGCTTGGGAAGACTAGAGAGTCGCAATGAGCAGTTCTTC
clone size: -
J gene: TRBJ2-1
D gene: -
V gene: TRBV5-8

CDR3 protein: CASSQEGQGQETQYF
CDR3 DNA: TGTGCCAGCAGCCAAGAGGGACAGGGGCAAGAGACCCAGTACTTC
clone size: -
J gene: TRBJ2-5
D gene: TRBD1
V gene: TRBV4-2

CDR3 protein: CASSESSVGVLAGNEQFF
CDR3 DNA: TGCGCCAGCAGTGAGTCGTCCGTAGGTGTACTAGCGGGAAATGAGCAGTTCTTC
clone size: -
J gene: TRBJ2-1
D gene: TRBD2
V gene: TRBV10-1